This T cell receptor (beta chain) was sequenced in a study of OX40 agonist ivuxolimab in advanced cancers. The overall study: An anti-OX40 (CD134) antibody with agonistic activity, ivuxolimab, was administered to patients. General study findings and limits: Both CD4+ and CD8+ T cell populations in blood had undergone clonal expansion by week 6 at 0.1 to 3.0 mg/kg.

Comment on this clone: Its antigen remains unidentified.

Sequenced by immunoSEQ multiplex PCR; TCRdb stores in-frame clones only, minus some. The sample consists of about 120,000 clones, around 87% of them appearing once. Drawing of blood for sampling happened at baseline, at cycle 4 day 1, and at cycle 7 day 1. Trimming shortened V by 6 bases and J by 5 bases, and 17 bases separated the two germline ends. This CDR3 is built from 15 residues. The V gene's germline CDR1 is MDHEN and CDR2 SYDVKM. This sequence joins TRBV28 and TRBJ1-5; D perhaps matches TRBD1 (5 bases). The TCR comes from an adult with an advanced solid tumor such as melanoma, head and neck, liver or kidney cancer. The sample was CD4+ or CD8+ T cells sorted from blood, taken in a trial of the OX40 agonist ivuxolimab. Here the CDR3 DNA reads TGTGCCAGCAGCCTCCCTTTGGGGCGGGATCAGCCCCAGCATTTT. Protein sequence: CASSLPLGRDQPQHF.